This T cell receptor (beta chain) was sequenced in a study of blood T cell repertoires in COVID-19. This CDR3 comprises 16 residues. Germline lookup yields CDR1 SNHLY and CDR2 FYNNEI. After removal of 3 bases from V and 2 bases from J, the junction contained 7 bases not matched to a gene. The authors' processing: How many nucleated cells were present was estimated from reference gene primer amplification. The protocol was immunoSEQ multiplex PCR, while the TCRdb copy is restricted to in-frame clones and leaves out a portion. V and J calls and clone size are those listed in that table; D and trimming were worked out from the DNA. The top ten clones hold about 2.9% of a sample with 200,000 to 300,000 clones, approximately 89% of them seen once. Participants were aged roughly 18 to 90 years, lived in 20 to 25 US areas, and enrolled virtually. Clinical history as reported by participants underpinned cohort assignment.

This receptor was taken from a woman aged 35 to 49 who had been exposed to COVID-19. Sequences were obtained from PBMCs or T cells enriched from blood (not recorded which). The rearrangement uses TRBV2 and TRBJ2-7; 10 bases line up with TRBD2. Here the CDR3 DNA reads TGTGCCAGCAGTGAGAGCCTAGCGGGGGTGACCTACGAGCAGTACTTC. Protein product: CASSESLAGVTYEQYF.